Listed below are T cell receptor beta chains from one sample, sequenced in a study of cytomegalovirus exposure and HLA in healthy donors. The protocol was immunoSEQ multiplex PCR, while the TCRdb copy is restricted to in-frame clones and leaves out a portion. Of about 150,000 clones listed, approximately 80% are singletons. The sequencing input was PBMCs. The receptors originated from a woman aged 40 to 50 in good health and CMV-seropositive. Both conserved end residues are trimmed from each CDR3. The order of the fields is clone size, J gene, V gene, CDR3 protein. For some rows the clone size is stated as once, few or many, or as a class when expanded; others skip it.

>-|TRBJ1-1|TRBV28
ASRQDRIHTEAF
>few|TRBJ2-1|TRBV11-2
ASSAGTSGSSYNEQF
>once|TRBJ1-2|TRBV15
ATSGIGTANYGYT
>once|TRBJ1-1|TRBV6-1
ASSRPGTANTEAF
>-|TRBJ2-7|TRBV11-3
ASSPGGGGEQY
>-|TRBJ1-2|TRBV6-5
ASSYSISGGFGYT
>-|TRBJ2-4|TRBV28
ASKQHQARIAKNIQY
>-|TRBJ2-7|TRBV2
ASRATYEQY
>-|TRBJ1-1|TRBV2
ANHRGLRMNTEAF
>-|TRBJ2-1|TRBV10-2
ASIEGELSYNEQF